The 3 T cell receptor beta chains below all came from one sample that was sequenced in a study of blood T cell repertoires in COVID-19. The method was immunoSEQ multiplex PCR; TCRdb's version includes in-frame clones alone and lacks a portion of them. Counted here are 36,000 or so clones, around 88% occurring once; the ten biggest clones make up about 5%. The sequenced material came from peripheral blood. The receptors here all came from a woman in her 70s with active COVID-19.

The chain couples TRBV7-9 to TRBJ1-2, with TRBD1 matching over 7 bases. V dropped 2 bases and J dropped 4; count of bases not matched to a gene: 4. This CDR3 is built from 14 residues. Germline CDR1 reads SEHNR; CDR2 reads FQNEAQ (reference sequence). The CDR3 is CASSLSAGGYGYTF. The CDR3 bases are TGTGCCAGCAGCTTATCTGCAGGGGGCTATGGCTACACCTTC.

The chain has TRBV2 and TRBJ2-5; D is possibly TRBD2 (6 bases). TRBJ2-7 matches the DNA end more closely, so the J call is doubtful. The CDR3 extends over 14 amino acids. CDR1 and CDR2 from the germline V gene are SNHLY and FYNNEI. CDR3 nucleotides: TGTGCCAGCAGTGTGAGTCGCCCGGGGGACGAGCAGTACTTC. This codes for CASSVSRPGDEQYF.

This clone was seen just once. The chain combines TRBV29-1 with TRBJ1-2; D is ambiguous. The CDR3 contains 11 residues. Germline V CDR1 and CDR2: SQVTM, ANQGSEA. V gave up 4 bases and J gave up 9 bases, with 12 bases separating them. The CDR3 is CSVVSGLSYTF. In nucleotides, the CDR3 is TGCAGCGTTGTAAGCGGGCTAAGCTACACCTTC.